This TCR beta chain was recovered during a study of blood T cell repertoires in COVID-19. About the study: Sites in the United States, Italy and Spain provided acute and convalescent COVID-19 samples.

Original data processing: Nucleated cell number was recorded as an estimate derived from reference gene primer amplification. Some clones are missing from TCRdb's copy, which holds only in-frame ones; the method was immunoSEQ multiplex PCR. V and J calls and clone size are given by that table; D and trimming were obtained from the DNA. The sample has about 250,000 clones, around nine tenths seen once. Trimming took 0 bases from V and 2 from J, leaving 12 bases between them. Germline V CDR1 and CDR2: SGHDN, FVKESK. This CDR3 spans 16 amino acids. Sequences were obtained from peripheral blood. This chain joins TRBV14 and TRBJ2-3, with a weak D call TRBD1 (7 bases). This TCR came from a man older than 75 with acute or convalescent COVID-19. In DNA form, the CDR3 reads TGTGCCAGCAGCCAAGAAGGGGGCGGGGTCACAGATACGCAGTATTTT. Protein: CASSQEGGGVTDTQYF. Full variable domain (remainder filled in from reference TRBV14 and TRBJ2-3): EAGVTQFPSHSVIEKGQTVTLRCDPISGHDNLYWYRRVMGKEIKFLLHFVKESKQDESGMPNNRFLAERTGGTYSTLKVQPAELEDSGVYFCASSQEGGGVTDTQYFGPGTRLTVL.